Listed below are T cell receptor beta chains from one sample, sequenced in a study. TCRdb reprocessed the 5' RACE reads via MiXCR and lists one record per CDR3 protein. The repertoire holds approximately 40,000 distinct CDR3 sequences, roughly a fifth seen once, with about 4.1% in the top ten. The sample consisted of Tregs sorted from blood. Source of these receptors: a female donor with breast cancer. CDR3s include the opening cysteine and the closing phenylalanine or tryptophan. The D gene is left open where the match is weak. Expanded clones are given a class, and other clones once, few, many or no size at all.

j_call: TRBJ2-5; d_call: TRBD1; clone_size: many; cdr3_length: 15; v_call: TRBV7-9; cdr3_nt: TGTGCCAGCAGCACGTACGACAGGGGGCAGGGGACCCAGTACTTC; cdr3_aa: CASSTYDRGQGTQYF
j_call: TRBJ2-3; d_call: .; clone_size: .; cdr3_length: 15; v_call: TRBV7-3; cdr3_nt: TGTGCCAGCAGCTTAAAACTAGCTGGGGCGGATACGCAGTATTTT; cdr3_aa: CASSLKLAGADTQYF
j_call: TRBJ2-1; d_call: TRBD1; clone_size: .; cdr3_length: 15; v_call: TRBV5-6; cdr3_nt: TGTGCCAGCAGCCCAGAGGACAGGGTGTACAATGAGCAGTTCTTC; cdr3_aa: CASSPEDRVYNEQFF
j_call: TRBJ2-7; d_call: TRBD1; clone_size: .; cdr3_length: 13; v_call: TRBV28; cdr3_nt: TGTGCCAGCAGGTGGACAGGGACCTACGAGCAGTACTTC; cdr3_aa: CASRWTGTYEQYF
j_call: TRBJ2-2; d_call: .; clone_size: .; cdr3_length: 16; v_call: TRBV7-3; cdr3_nt: TGTGCCAGCAGCCCTCTTGTAGCTAGTCCCCCCGGGGAGCTGTTTTTT; cdr3_aa: CASSPLVASPPGELFF
j_call: TRBJ2-5; d_call: .; clone_size: .; cdr3_length: 15; v_call: TRBV4-1; cdr3_nt: TGCGCCAGCAGCCCCCAACCAGGGTCAGGAGAGACCCAGTACTTC; cdr3_aa: CASSPQPGSGETQYF
j_call: TRBJ2-5; d_call: TRBD2; clone_size: many; cdr3_length: 18; v_call: TRBV7-2; cdr3_nt: TGTGCCAGCAGCTCCGGGACTAGCGGGAGGGGGTGGTCTGAGACCCAGTACTTC; cdr3_aa: CASSSGTSGRGWSETQYF
j_call: TRBJ1-1; d_call: .; clone_size: few; cdr3_length: 14; v_call: TRBV27; cdr3_nt: TGTGCCAGCACCCGATCGGGTATGGGCACTGAAGCTTTCTTT; cdr3_aa: CASTRSGMGTEAFF
j_call: TRBJ2-1; d_call: TRBD2; clone_size: many; cdr3_length: 15; v_call: TRBV27; cdr3_nt: TGTGCCAGCAGTTTGGGACTAGCATCCTACAATGAGCAGTTCTTC; cdr3_aa: CASSLGLASYNEQFF
j_call: TRBJ2-1; d_call: TRBD1; clone_size: few; cdr3_length: 15; v_call: TRBV18; cdr3_nt: TGTGCCAGCTCACCGTCCGGGACAGGGGTTAATGAGCAGTTCTTC; cdr3_aa: CASSPSGTGVNEQFF
j_call: TRBJ2-7; d_call: .; clone_size: few; cdr3_length: 13; v_call: TRBV12-3/TRBV12-4; cdr3_nt: TGTGCCAGCAGCCCTTTGGACGCCTACGAGCAGTACTTC; cdr3_aa: CASSPLDAYEQYF
j_call: TRBJ2-5; d_call: .; clone_size: .; cdr3_length: 15; v_call: TRBV3-1; cdr3_nt: TGTGCCAGCAGCCAAGATCGAGTGGAACAAGAGACCCAGTACTTC; cdr3_aa: CASSQDRVEQETQYF
j_call: TRBJ2-5; d_call: .; clone_size: few; cdr3_length: 12; v_call: TRBV12-3/TRBV12-4; cdr3_nt: TGTGCCAGCACCGGGATTGGGGAGACCCAGTACTTC; cdr3_aa: CASTGIGETQYF
j_call: TRBJ1-6; d_call: TRBD1; clone_size: many; cdr3_length: 18; v_call: TRBV6-1; cdr3_nt: TGTGCCAGCAGTGAAGAGGCGAGGGGGCCTTACAGTTACTCACCCCTCCACTTT; cdr3_aa: CASSEEARGPYSYSPLHF
j_call: TRBJ2-1; d_call: TRBD1; clone_size: .; cdr3_length: 13; v_call: TRBV7-9; cdr3_nt: TGTGCCACCGGGACAGGGGACTACAATGAGCAGTTCTTC; cdr3_aa: CATGTGDYNEQFF
j_call: TRBJ2-5; d_call: .; clone_size: .; cdr3_length: 13; v_call: TRBV29-1; cdr3_nt: TGCAGCGTTGAGCGGGCAGGGGAAGAGACCCAGTACTTC; cdr3_aa: CSVERAGEETQYF
j_call: TRBJ2-1; d_call: .; clone_size: few; cdr3_length: 14; v_call: TRBV5-1; cdr3_nt: TGCGCCAGCAGCAGGGGGTGGGGAAGCAATGAGCAGTTCTTC; cdr3_aa: CASSRGWGSNEQFF
j_call: TRBJ2-7; d_call: TRBD2; clone_size: many; cdr3_length: 17; v_call: TRBV20-1; cdr3_nt: TGCAGTGCTAGCGGGACTAGCGGGACCAGAAGCGCCTACGAGCAGTACTTC; cdr3_aa: CSASGTSGTRSAYEQYF
j_call: TRBJ1-1; d_call: .; clone_size: many; cdr3_length: 10; v_call: TRBV29-1; cdr3_nt: TGCAGCGTAATACAGGGCCGAGCTTTCTTT; cdr3_aa: CSVIQGRAFF
j_call: TRBJ1-3; d_call: .; clone_size: few; cdr3_length: 15; v_call: TRBV15; cdr3_nt: TGTGCCACCAGCAGTTCAGGGGACGCTGGAAACACCATATATTTT; cdr3_aa: CATSSSGDAGNTIYF
j_call: TRBJ2-7; d_call: TRBD2; clone_size: .; cdr3_length: 15; v_call: TRBV12-3/TRBV12-4; cdr3_nt: TGTGCCAGCAGTTTAATTGTTCGGGGGGGCTACGAGCAGTACTTC; cdr3_aa: CASSLIVRGGYEQYF
j_call: TRBJ2-3; d_call: .; clone_size: .; cdr3_length: 14; v_call: TRBV13; cdr3_nt: TGTGCCGAAGAAAGGTGGGGCTTCAGCGATACGCAGTATTTT; cdr3_aa: CAEERWGFSDTQYF
j_call: TRBJ2-1; d_call: TRBD2; clone_size: few; cdr3_length: 16; v_call: TRBV6-1; cdr3_nt: TGTGCCAGCAGTGAAGCCCCTAGCGGGGCCTACAATGAGCAGTTCTTC; cdr3_aa: CASSEAPSGAYNEQFF
j_call: TRBJ2-1; d_call: .; clone_size: .; cdr3_length: 16; v_call: TRBV27; cdr3_nt: TGTGCCAGCAGTTTATCCTGGCAAAGCTCCTACAATGAGCAGTTCTTC; cdr3_aa: CASSLSWQSSYNEQFF
j_call: TRBJ1-1; d_call: .; clone_size: many; cdr3_length: 11; v_call: TRBV4-2; cdr3_nt: TGTGCCAGCAGCCAAGCAGTTGAAGCTTTCTTT; cdr3_aa: CASSQAVEAFF
j_call: TRBJ2-2; d_call: TRBD2; clone_size: many; cdr3_length: 18; v_call: TRBV7-3; cdr3_nt: TGTGCCAGCAGCTCCGGTCCTCCGGGGACTAGGCTCACCGGGGAGCTGTTTTTT; cdr3_aa: CASSSGPPGTRLTGELFF
j_call: TRBJ2-5; d_call: TRBD2; clone_size: few; cdr3_length: 16; v_call: TRBV6-5; cdr3_nt: TGTGCCAGCAGTTACCCAGGGTCGAGCGGGAGAAAGACCCAGTACTTC; cdr3_aa: CASSYPGSSGRKTQYF
j_call: TRBJ2-7; d_call: TRBD2; clone_size: many; cdr3_length: 19; v_call: TRBV5-1; cdr3_nt: TGCGCCAGCAGCCTAGGGATGAGGGAAACGGGACTAGCGAGCTACGAGCAGTACTTC; cdr3_aa: CASSLGMRETGLASYEQYF
j_call: TRBJ2-7; d_call: .; clone_size: once; cdr3_length: 13; v_call: TRBV5-6; cdr3_nt: TGTGCCAGCAGTTTTTACAGCTTCTACGAGCAGTACTTC; cdr3_aa: CASSFYSFYEQYF
j_call: TRBJ2-7; d_call: TRBD2; clone_size: .; cdr3_length: 16; v_call: TRBV11-2; cdr3_nt: TGTGCCAGCAGCGGCAGGACTAGCGGACTAGCCTACGAGCAGTACTTC; cdr3_aa: CASSGRTSGLAYEQYF
j_call: TRBJ2-1; d_call: TRBD2; clone_size: many; cdr3_length: 16; v_call: TRBV20-1; cdr3_nt: TGCAGTGCCCCCCAAGGCGGGAGCTGGTCCTACAATGAGCAGTTCTTC; cdr3_aa: CSAPQGGSWSYNEQFF
j_call: TRBJ2-7; d_call: TRBD1; clone_size: few; cdr3_length: 13; v_call: TRBV29-1; cdr3_nt: TGCAGCGGGTGGGACAGGAACTCCTACGAGCAGTACTTC; cdr3_aa: CSGWDRNSYEQYF
j_call: TRBJ1-1; d_call: .; clone_size: few; cdr3_length: 11; v_call: TRBV5-1; cdr3_nt: TGCGCCAGCAGCCTGGTCTATGAAGCTTTCTTT; cdr3_aa: CASSLVYEAFF
j_call: TRBJ1-4; d_call: TRBD1; clone_size: many; cdr3_length: 15; v_call: TRBV7-9; cdr3_nt: TGTGCCAGCAGCTTAGTTCAGGGGGCCCATGAAAAACTGTTTTTT; cdr3_aa: CASSLVQGAHEKLFF
j_call: TRBJ2-7; d_call: .; clone_size: few; cdr3_length: 15; v_call: TRBV6-1; cdr3_nt: TGTGCCAGCAGTGAAGCCGTCACCAGCTCCTACGAGCAGTACTTC; cdr3_aa: CASSEAVTSSYEQYF
j_call: TRBJ2-1; d_call: TRBD2; clone_size: many; cdr3_length: 15; v_call: TRBV6-5; cdr3_nt: TGTGCCAGCAGCCTCTTGGGCGGGAGGTACAATGAGCAGTTCTTC; cdr3_aa: CASSLLGGRYNEQFF
j_call: TRBJ1-1; d_call: TRBD1; clone_size: many; cdr3_length: 13; v_call: TRBV12-3/TRBV12-4; cdr3_nt: TGTGCCAGCAGCATGGGACAGGTCACTGAAGCTTTCTTT; cdr3_aa: CASSMGQVTEAFF
j_call: TRBJ2-7; d_call: .; clone_size: once; cdr3_length: 12; v_call: TRBV25-1; cdr3_nt: TGTGCCAGCACGGGGAACTGCTACGAGCAGTACTTC; cdr3_aa: CASTGNCYEQYF
j_call: TRBJ2-5; d_call: .; clone_size: .; cdr3_length: 15; v_call: TRBV12-2; cdr3_nt: TGTGCAAGTCGCTTGGGACAGGGCGTTGAAGAGACCCAGTACTTC; cdr3_aa: CASRLGQGVEETQYF
j_call: TRBJ2-2; d_call: .; clone_size: few; cdr3_length: 15; v_call: TRBV5-1; cdr3_nt: TGCGCCAGCAGCTTGGCGGGACCGAATACCGGGGAGCTGTTTTTT; cdr3_aa: CASSLAGPNTGELFF
j_call: TRBJ2-5; d_call: .; clone_size: medium-sized; cdr3_length: 15; v_call: TRBV5-1; cdr3_nt: TGCGCCAGCAGCTTGGCCTCGGTTTCGGCAGAGACCCAGTACTTC; cdr3_aa: CASSLASVSAETQYF
j_call: TRBJ1-5; d_call: TRBD1; clone_size: .; cdr3_length: 16; v_call: TRBV4-2; cdr3_nt: TGTGCCAGCAGCCCCCGACAGGGGAACCGCAATCAGCCCCAGCATTTT; cdr3_aa: CASSPRQGNRNQPQHF
j_call: TRBJ1-1; d_call: TRBD1; clone_size: few; cdr3_length: 17; v_call: TRBV28; cdr3_nt: TGTGCCAGCAGTTTGGCGAACAGGGGCTTGGTGAACACTGAAGCTTTCTTT; cdr3_aa: CASSLANRGLVNTEAFF
j_call: TRBJ2-3; d_call: .; clone_size: .; cdr3_length: 15; v_call: TRBV30; cdr3_nt: TGTGCCTGGGTGGTCGCCGGGGGGCGTAAAGATACGCAGTATTTT; cdr3_aa: CAWVVAGGRKDTQYF
j_call: TRBJ2-5; d_call: TRBD2; clone_size: few; cdr3_length: 15; v_call: TRBV15; cdr3_nt: TGTGCCACCAGCAGAAAAGCGGAAGCGGGGGAGACCCAGTACTTC; cdr3_aa: CATSRKAEAGETQYF
j_call: TRBJ2-1; d_call: .; clone_size: .; cdr3_length: 13; v_call: TRBV28; cdr3_nt: TGTGCCAGCAGTGTGAGTTTGGGCGATGAGCAGTTCTTC; cdr3_aa: CASSVSLGDEQFF